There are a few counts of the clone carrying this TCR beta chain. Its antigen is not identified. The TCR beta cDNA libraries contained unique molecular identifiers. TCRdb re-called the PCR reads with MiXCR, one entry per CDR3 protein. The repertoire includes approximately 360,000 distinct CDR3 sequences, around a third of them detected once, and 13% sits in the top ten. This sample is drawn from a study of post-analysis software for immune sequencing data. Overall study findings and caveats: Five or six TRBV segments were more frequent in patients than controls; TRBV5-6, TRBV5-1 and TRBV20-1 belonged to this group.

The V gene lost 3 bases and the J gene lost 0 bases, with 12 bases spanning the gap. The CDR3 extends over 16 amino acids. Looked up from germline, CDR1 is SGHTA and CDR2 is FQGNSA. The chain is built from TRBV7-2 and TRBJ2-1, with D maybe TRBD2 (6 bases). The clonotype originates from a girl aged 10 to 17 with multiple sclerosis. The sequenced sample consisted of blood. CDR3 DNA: TGTGCCAGCAGCTTGGAGATAGCGGACTCCTACAATGAGCAGTTCTTC. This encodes CASSLEIADSYNEQFF.